The T cell receptor (beta chain) under discussion was sequenced for a study of shared clonotypes between healthy human individuals. Germline CDR1 reads SEHNR; CDR2 reads FQNEAQ (reference sequence). CDR3 size: 16 residues. Notes on this clone: Antigen specificity is unknown.

Regarding the study as a whole: Measured sharing among donors was expected to vary with sequencing depth. Among a handful of donors, approximately 5.4% of naive CD4 clonotypes were found in common. Memory subsets generally showed lower estimated richness than naive subsets. Researchers sampled blood only, noting tissue repertoires likely differ.

This table comes from immunoSEQ multiplex PCR, and its TCRdb copy is limited to in-frame clones, with some not included. The table includes approximately 640,000 clones, 72% detected once. This clonotype was obtained from a woman in her twenties or thirties in good health. Sequencing was carried out using memory CD4+ T cells sorted from blood. Indicated subset: CD45RA-negative fraction. The chain uses TRBV7-9 and TRBJ2-5, with 8 bases matching TRBD1. TRBJ2-7 matches the DNA end more closely, so the J call is doubtful. The CDR3 reads CASSFSFGTGHHEQYF. For the CDR3, the DNA is TGTGCCAGCAGTTTTTCCTTCGGGACAGGACACCACGAGCAGTACTTC.